Listed here are 14 T cell receptor beta chains from one sample, sequenced in a study of blood T cell repertoires in COVID-19. Measured with immunoSEQ multiplex PCR; TCRdb has only the in-frame clones, and not every one. The sample holds about 55,000 clones, approximately 92% seen once. Sequencing input: peripheral blood. The receptors stem from a man at least 80 years old with acute or convalescent COVID-19.

CDR3 DNA sequence: TGTGCCAGCAGTGAAGCAGGCGGCCAAGAGACCCAGTACTTC. As protein: CASSEAGGQETQYF. The V call is TRBV6-1, the J call TRBJ2-5; D call uncertain. Germline CDR1 and CDR2: MNHNS and SASEGT. This CDR3 region has 14 residues. Trimming left V 0 bases short and J 1 base short, with 6 bases between.

The genes are TRBV7-2 and TRBJ1-1, with 7 bases lining up with TRBD1. The CDR3 has 14 amino acids. Germline V gene sequence: CDR1 SGHTA, CDR2 FQGNSA. V trimming: 3 bases; J trimming: 4 bases; junction bases outside the gene matches: 5. The CDR3 loop is CASSFQGDVTEAFF. CDR3 coding DNA: TGTGCCAGCAGCTTCCAGGGGGACGTCACTGAAGCTTTCTTT.

The gene calls are TRBV5-4 and TRBJ2-1; TRBD2 is a possible D gene (6 bases). CDR1 is SGHNT, CDR2 YYREEE, per germline (reference sequence). The CDR3 is made up of 17 amino acids. The ends were cut back, 4 bases at V and 1 base at J, with 18 bases in the middle. CDR3 nucleotide sequence: TGTGCCAGCAGCGCCGGCCCTAGCGCGGAATCCTACAATGAGCAGTTCTTC. Translating it yields CASSAGPSAESYNEQFF.

The chain links TRBV7-2 to TRBJ2-1; 10 nucleotides agree with TRBD2. The CDR3 runs to 13 residues. In germline, CDR1 is SGHTA, CDR2 FQGNSA. Trimming at V came to 4 bases and at J to 10 bases, leaving 4 bases not matched to a gene. The CDR3 protein is CASSSYSGGEQFF. Here the CDR3 DNA reads TGTGCCAGCAGCTCCTATAGCGGGGGGGAGCAGTTCTTC.

The chain has TRBV3-1 (or the pseudogene TRBV3-2) and TRBJ2-2; 8 bases match TRBD2. CDR3 length equals 16 residues. After removal of 3 bases from V and 3 bases from J, the junction contained 6 bases not matched to a gene. Germline CDR1 and CDR2: LGHDT and YNNKEL (reference sequence). For the CDR3, the DNA is TGTGCCAGCAGCCAGCGGGGGGCGTTGGACACCGGGGAGCTGTTTTTT. This sequence encodes CASSQRGALDTGELFF.

This clone has a handful of counts. This sequence joins TRBV28 and TRBJ2-7, with 10 bases fitting TRBD2. The CDR3 sequence is 14 residues long. V was clipped by 3 bases and J by 4 bases; unmatched bases: 3. Germline V gene data show CDR1 as MDHEN and CDR2 as SYDVKM. As DNA, the CDR3 is TGTGCCAGCAGTTTCTCTAGCGGGGGTTACGAGCAGTACTTC. Translating it yields CASSFSSGGYEQYF.

The DNA for the CDR3 is TGTGCCAGCTCACCTCTCCATCCGACAGGGTCCGCCCCGGGGGCCAACGTCCTGACTTTC. As protein: CASSPLHPTGSAPGANVLTF. This chain uses TRBV18 with TRBJ2-6; 7 bases agree with TRBD1. Germline-derived CDR1 and CDR2 are KGHSH and LQKENI. V lost 3 bases to trimming and J lost 4 bases; unmatched junction nucleotides: 18. This CDR3 spans 20 amino acids.

The V and J genes are TRBV9 and TRBJ1-4; TRBD1 matches at 12 bases. The germline V gene has CDR1 SGDLS and CDR2 YYNGEE. The V and J ends lost 0 bases and 7 bases, in that order; junction bases with no gene match: 4. This CDR3 has 16 residues. CDR3 nucleotide sequence: TGTGCCAGCAGCGTAGCCGGGACAGGGGGCACTGAAAAACTGTTTTTT. Translating gives CASSVAGTGGTEKLFF.

This chain connects TRBV25-1 to TRBJ2-2; 12 nucleotides align to TRBD1. Germline trimming cut 8 bases from V and 10 bases from J; bases unmatched to any gene: 11. CDR1 is MGHDK, CDR2 SYGVNS, per germline. The CDR3 contains 15 residues. CDR3 bases: TGTGCCAGCTCCGAAGGGGGGACAGGGGGCGTGGAGCTGTTTTTT. Encoded protein: CASSEGGTGGVELFF.

The chain has TRBV3-1 (or the pseudogene TRBV3-2) and TRBJ1-1, with no clear D. The V and J ends lost 2 bases and 1 base respectively, with 2 bases between them. The CDR3 runs to 12 residues. Germline assignment: CDR1 LGHDT and CDR2 YNNKEL (reference sequence). DNA of the CDR3: TGTGCCAGCAGCCAACAGAACACTGAAGCTTTCTTT. Protein product: CASSQQNTEAFF.

This clone was observed a handful of times. The chain combines TRBV10-3 with TRBJ1-2; 10 bases map to TRBD1. J was trimmed by 8 bases and V by 7 bases; bases with no gene match: 7. CDR3 length: 13 residues. Germline CDR1 is ENHRY and CDR2 is SYGVKD. The CDR3 bases are TGTGCCATCAAGGGGACAGGGGTCGGCGGCTACACCTTC. Translated, it gives CAIKGTGVGGYTF.

This chain joins TRBV6-5 and TRBJ1-2, with D hard to call. Per the germline V gene, CDR1 is MNHEY and CDR2 is SVGAGI. This CDR3 comprises 13 residues. The V end lost 7 bases, the J end lost 1 base, and 10 bases lay between the germline ends. The CDR3 nucleotides are TGTGCCAGCACCCTGGCGGTTAACTATGGCTACACCTTC. This encodes CASTLAVNYGYTF.

The genes are TRBV10-3 and TRBJ2-7, with TRBD2 matching 9 bases. The CDR3 consists of 15 residues. CDR1 ENHRY and CDR2 SYGVKD come from the germline V gene. The ends lost 0 bases at V and 6 bases at J; junction bases unmatched: 6. This CDR3 reads CAISESFSGGGEQYF. The CDR3 bases are TGTGCCATCAGTGAGTCTTTTAGCGGGGGAGGCGAGCAGTACTTC.

The chain carries TRBV11-2 and TRBJ2-5; possible D gene TRBD2, 6 bases. V was clipped by 5 bases and J by 5 bases, with 21 bases between them. The CDR3 has 16 residues. Germline CDR1 reads SGHAT; CDR2 reads FQNNGV. CDR3 sequence: CASSSPPGTLGETQYF. The DNA for the CDR3 is TGTGCCAGCAGCAGCCCCCCAGGGACTTTGGGGGAGACCCAGTACTTC. The full variable domain, its missing parts supplied by reference TRBV11-2 and TRBJ2-5, is EAGVAQSPRYKIIEKRQSVAFWCNPISGHATLYWYQQILGQGPKLLIQFQNNGVVDDSQLPKDRFSAERLKGVDSTLKIQPAKLEDSAVYLCASSSPPGTLGETQYFGPGTRLLVL.